The 22 T cell receptor beta chains below were found in one sample sequenced in a study of blood T cell repertoires in COVID-19. Sequenced by immunoSEQ multiplex PCR; TCRdb stores in-frame clones only, minus some. Of 150,000 to 200,000 clones in the sample, 86% were seen once. The sequencing input was peripheral blood. These receptors were taken from a woman aged 25 to 45 with active or convalescent COVID-19.

The chain uses TRBV6-2 or TRBV6-3 and TRBJ1-5; 9 nucleotides line up with TRBD1. J lost 0 bases, V lost 2 bases, and 8 bases had no gene match. Germline assignment: CDR1 MNHEY and CDR2 SVGEGT. The CDR3 extends over 18 amino acids. In nucleotides, the CDR3 is TGTGCCAGCAGTTACCGCGGGACAGGGTCATATAGCAATCAGCCCCAGCATTTT. It encodes CASSYRGTGSYSNQPQHF.

This clone was seen only once. The chain links TRBV24-1 to TRBJ2-1; 10 bases fit TRBD1. The CDR3 loop spans 15 amino acids. V gave up 5 bases and J gave up 8 bases; unmatched junction bases: 8. CDR1 and CDR2 from the germline V gene are KGHDR and SFDVKD. The CDR3 nucleotides read TGTGCCACCAGTGCTGGGACAGGGGTTGGGGATGAGCAGTTCTTC. This codes for CATSAGTGVGDEQFF.

The V and J genes are TRBV4-1 and TRBJ2-2; 9 nucleotides align to TRBD2. This CDR3 has 17 residues. Germline V gene lookup returns CDR1 MGHRA and CDR2 YSYEKL. The junction had 9 bases not matched to a gene; V was cut back by 1 base and J by 6 bases. This CDR3 is CASSQGVAREGSGELFF. The CDR3 region has the DNA TGCGCCAGCAGCCAAGGAGTCGCGCGGGAGGGCTCCGGGGAGCTGTTTTTT.

In this sample, this clone turned up a few times. This rearrangement joins TRBV28 to TRBJ2-7; 9 bases match TRBD2. The germline gives CDR1 MDHEN, CDR2 SYDVKM. V shed 4 bases and J 0 bases; nucleotides not matched to a gene: 13. The CDR3 has 18 residues. The CDR3 loop is CASSWLAGEFLSSYEQYF. The CDR3 bases are TGTGCCAGCAGTTGGTTAGCGGGAGAATTTTTAAGCTCCTACGAGCAGTACTTC.

The chain is built from TRBV24-1 and TRBJ2-5; TRBD1 agrees at 7 bases. V trimming: 5 bases; J trimming: 1 base; junction bases outside the gene matches: 9. Germline assignment: CDR1 KGHDR and CDR2 SFDVKD. CDR3 length equals 16 residues. The DNA of the CDR3 is TGTGCCACCAGTGGTGAAGGGGGCAGAAGCCAAGAGACCCAGTACTTC. Translated: CATSGEGGRSQETQYF.

The chain couples TRBV6-6 to TRBJ2-7; 11 nucleotides match TRBD2. The CDR3 consists of 15 residues. Germline assignment: CDR1 MNHNY and CDR2 SVGAGI (reference sequence). With 6 bases clipped from V and 2 bases from J, the junction kept 6 bases outside the gene matches. CDR3 nucleotide sequence: TGTGCCAGCAGGCCCGGGACTAGCGGCACCTACGAGCAGTACTTC. It specifies CASRPGTSGTYEQYF.

Written as DNA, the CDR3 is TGCGCCAGCAGTGAGTCCCTCAGGGTTACCGGGGAGCTGTTTTTT. Translated, it gives CASSESLRVTGELFF. V usage is TRBV10-2 and J usage is TRBJ2-2; tentatively, D is TRBD1 (5 bases). Germline CDR1 WSHSY, CDR2 SAAADI. CDR3 length: 15 residues. The V end was cut by 0 bases, the J end by 5 bases, with 10 bases between.

The rearrangement links TRBV2 to TRBJ2-7; D may be TRBD1 (5 bases). The germline gives CDR1 SNHLY, CDR2 FYNNEI. V was pared by 6 bases and J by 1 base, with 16 bases between. This CDR3 contains 15 residues. CDR3 loop: CASSSGQQDSYEQYF. The CDR3 nucleotides are TGTGCCAGCAGCTCCGGACAACAGGATTCCTACGAGCAGTACTTC.

This CDR3 is CASSIRDRGNEQFF. CDR3 sequence (DNA): TGTGCCAGTAGTATCCGGGACAGGGGCAATGAGCAGTTCTTC. The gene calls are TRBV19 and TRBJ2-1, with TRBD1 identical over 10 bases. The CDR3 sequence is 14 residues long. Germline-derived CDR1 and CDR2 are LNHDA and SQIVND (reference sequence). The J segment lost 6 bases and the V segment lost 3 bases, leaving 2 bases of the junction unmatched.

The rearrangement uses TRBV19 and TRBJ1-1; maybe TRBD1 (6 bases). Deletions cut 5 bases from V and 5 bases from J, with 12 bases between. This CDR3 contains 13 residues. Germline CDR1 is LNHDA and CDR2 is SQIVND (reference sequence). The CDR3 sequence is CASSGGGRTEAFF. DNA for the CDR3: TGTGCCAGTAGTGGTGGGGGCCGGACTGAAGCTTTCTTT.

The chain links TRBV11-3 to TRBJ2-2; 10 nucleotides line up with TRBD2. With V trimmed by 5 bases and J by 1 base, 4 bases remained unmatched. Germline loops: CDR1 SGHNT, CDR2 YENEEA. The length of the CDR3 is 16 residues. Here the CDR3 DNA reads TGTGCCAGCAGCGAAGGACTAGCGGTGAACACCGGGGAGCTGTTTTTT. Amino acid sequence: CASSEGLAVNTGELFF.

The V gene is TRBV28, the J gene TRBJ2-2; TRBD2 matches 10 bases. V gave up 6 bases and J gave up 7 bases; unmatched junction bases: 8. The CDR3 spans 15 residues. Germline loops: CDR1 MDHEN, CDR2 SYDVKM. CDR3 bases: TGTGCCAGCAGCTCCCGCGGGACTAGCGTCGGGGAGCTGTTTTTT. Amino acid sequence: CASSSRGTSVGELFF.

The rearrangement uses TRBV6-1 and TRBJ1-2; possibly TRBD1 for D (5 bases). Trimming took 2 bases from V and 8 from J, leaving 12 bases between them. CDR1 and CDR2 from the germline V gene are MNHNS and SASEGT. This CDR3 has 13 residues. The DNA of the CDR3 is TGTGCCAGCAGTGAACAGGGTCGAAGAGGCTACACCTTC. Amino acids: CASSEQGRRGYTF.

The chain recombines TRBV6-1 with TRBJ1-4, with 7 bases identical to TRBD1. V lost 1 base and J lost 7; bases outside the gene matches: 6. The CDR3 consists of 15 residues. Germline loops: CDR1 MNHNS, CDR2 SASEGT. The CDR3: CASSEGWGQTEKLFF. CDR3 DNA: TGTGCCAGCAGTGAAGGGTGGGGACAGACTGAAAAACTGTTTTTT.

The J gene is TRBJ2-2, the V gene TRBV24-1; D possibly corresponds to TRBD2 (5 bases). The CDR3 sequence is 14 residues long. V gave up 4 bases and J gave up 4 bases, with 9 bases separating them. Germline CDR1 reads KGHDR; CDR2 reads SFDVKD. The CDR3 here is CATSEPGITGELFF. CDR3 nucleotides: TGTGCCACCAGTGAACCCGGGATCACCGGGGAGCTGTTTTTT.

The rearrangement uses TRBV7-9 and TRBJ1-1; D may be TRBD1 (6 bases). V lost 2 bases and J 1 base, leaving 17 bases between the germline ends. Germline-derived CDR1 and CDR2 are SEHNR and FQNEAQ (reference sequence). The CDR3 length is 17 residues. The chain's CDR3 is CASSLRGGQGKNTEAFF. As DNA, the CDR3 is TGTGCCAGCAGCTTAAGGGGCGGGCAGGGGAAGAACACTGAAGCTTTCTTT.

The V gene is TRBV11-3, the J gene TRBJ2-3, with 13 bases identical to TRBD2. The CDR3 covers 17 residues. V lost 5 bases to trimming and J lost 2 bases; unmatched junction nucleotides: 7. The V gene's germline CDR1 is SGHNT and CDR2 YENEEA. In DNA form, the CDR3 reads TGTGCCAGCAGCCGAGGACTAGCGGGGGCCTCCACAGATACGCAGTATTTT. Translating it yields CASSRGLAGASTDTQYF.

There are a few counts of this clone. The rearrangement links TRBV30 to TRBJ2-7, with D perhaps TRBD1 (7 bases). Germline V gives CDR1 GTSNPN, CDR2 SVGIG (reference sequence). The CDR3 contains 13 residues. Trimming removed 1 base at V and 4 bases at J, with 11 bases between. The CDR3 bases are TGTGCCTGGAGTGGCGGGACAGCTTACGAGCAGTACTTC. Translated, it gives CAWSGGTAYEQYF.

This CDR3 reads CASSQDKYGYTF. In DNA form, the CDR3 reads TGTGCCAGCAGCCAAGACAAGTATGGCTACACCTTC. The J gene is TRBJ1-2, the V gene TRBV16, with D uncertain. Trimming removed 2 bases from V and 5 bases from J, with 6 bases in between. Germline V gene data show CDR1 as KGHSY and CDR2 as FQNENV. This CDR3 is 12 amino acids long.

The chain carries TRBV19 and TRBJ1-1, with 7 bases identical to TRBD1. From germline, CDR1 is LNHDA and CDR2 SQIVND (reference sequence). V shed 6 bases, J shed 2 bases, and the junction held 3 bases outside the gene matches. The CDR3 contains 13 residues. CDR3 bases: TGTGCCAGTAGCCAGGGGGTTAACACTGAAGCTTTCTTT. Its protein product is CASSQGVNTEAFF.

The chain recombines TRBV3-1 (or the pseudogene TRBV3-2) with TRBJ2-1, with D tentatively TRBD2 (6 bases). The V end was cut by 3 bases, the J end by 10 bases, with 16 bases between. The CDR3 is 14 amino acids. Per the germline V gene, CDR1 is LGHDT and CDR2 is YNNKEL (reference sequence). The CDR3 sequence is CASSHFSGAPEQFF. DNA of the CDR3: TGTGCCAGCAGCCATTTCTCGGGAGCCCCCGAGCAGTTCTTC.

The chain has TRBV7-2 and TRBJ2-5, with 13 bases identical to TRBD2. From germline, CDR1 is SGHTA and CDR2 FQGNSA. This CDR3 comprises 17 residues. V lost 0 bases to trimming and J lost 5 bases; unmatched junction nucleotides: 6. CDR3 in amino acids: CASSLAGLAGEGETQYF. The CDR3 region has the DNA TGTGCCAGCAGCTTAGCCGGACTAGCGGGGGAAGGGGAGACCCAGTACTTC.